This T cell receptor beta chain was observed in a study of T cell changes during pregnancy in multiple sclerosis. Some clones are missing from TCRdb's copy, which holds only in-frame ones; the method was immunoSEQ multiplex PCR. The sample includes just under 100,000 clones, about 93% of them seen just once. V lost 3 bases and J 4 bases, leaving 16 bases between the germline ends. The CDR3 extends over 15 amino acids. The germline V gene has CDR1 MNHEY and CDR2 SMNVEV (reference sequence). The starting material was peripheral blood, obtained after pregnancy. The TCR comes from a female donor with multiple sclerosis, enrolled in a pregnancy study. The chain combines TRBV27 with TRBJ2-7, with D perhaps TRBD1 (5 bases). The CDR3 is CASSFSSGREYEQYF. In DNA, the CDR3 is TGTGCCAGCAGTTTTTCTTCGGGCAGGGAATACGAGCAGTACTTC.